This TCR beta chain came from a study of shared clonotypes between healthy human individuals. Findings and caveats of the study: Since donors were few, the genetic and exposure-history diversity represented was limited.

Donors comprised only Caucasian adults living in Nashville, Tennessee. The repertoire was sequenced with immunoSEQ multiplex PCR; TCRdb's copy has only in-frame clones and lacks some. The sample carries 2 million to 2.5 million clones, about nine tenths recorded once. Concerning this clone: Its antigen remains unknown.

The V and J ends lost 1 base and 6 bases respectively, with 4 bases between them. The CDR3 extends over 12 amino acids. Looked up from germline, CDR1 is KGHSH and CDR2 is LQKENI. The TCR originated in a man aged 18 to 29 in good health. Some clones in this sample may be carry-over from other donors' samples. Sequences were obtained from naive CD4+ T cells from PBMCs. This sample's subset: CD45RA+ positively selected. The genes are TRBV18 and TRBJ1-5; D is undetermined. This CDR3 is CASSPQGQPQHF. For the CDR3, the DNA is TGTGCCAGCTCACCACAGGGTCAGCCCCAGCATTTT. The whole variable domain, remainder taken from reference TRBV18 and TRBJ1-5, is NAGVMQNPRHLVRRRGQEARLRCSPMKGHSHVYWYRQLPEEGLKFMVYLQKENIIDESGMPKERFSAEFPKEGPSILRIQQVVRGDSAAYFCASSPQGQPQHFGDGTRLSIL.